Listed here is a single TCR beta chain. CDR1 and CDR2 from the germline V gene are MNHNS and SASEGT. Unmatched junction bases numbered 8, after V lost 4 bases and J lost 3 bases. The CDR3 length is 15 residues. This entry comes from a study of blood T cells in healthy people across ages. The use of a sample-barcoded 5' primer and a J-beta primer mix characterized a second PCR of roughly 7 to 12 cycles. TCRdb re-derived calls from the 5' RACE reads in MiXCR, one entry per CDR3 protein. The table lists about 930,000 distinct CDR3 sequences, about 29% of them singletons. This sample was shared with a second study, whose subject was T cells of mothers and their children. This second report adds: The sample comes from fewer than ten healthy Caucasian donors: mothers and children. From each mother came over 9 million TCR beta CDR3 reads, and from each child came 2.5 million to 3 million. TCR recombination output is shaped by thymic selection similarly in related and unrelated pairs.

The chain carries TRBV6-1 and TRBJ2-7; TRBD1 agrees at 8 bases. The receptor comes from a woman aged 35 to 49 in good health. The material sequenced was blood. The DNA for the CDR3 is TGTGCCAGCAGTGCCCCGGGACAGGATTACTACGAGCAGTACTTC. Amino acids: CASSAPGQDYYEQYF.